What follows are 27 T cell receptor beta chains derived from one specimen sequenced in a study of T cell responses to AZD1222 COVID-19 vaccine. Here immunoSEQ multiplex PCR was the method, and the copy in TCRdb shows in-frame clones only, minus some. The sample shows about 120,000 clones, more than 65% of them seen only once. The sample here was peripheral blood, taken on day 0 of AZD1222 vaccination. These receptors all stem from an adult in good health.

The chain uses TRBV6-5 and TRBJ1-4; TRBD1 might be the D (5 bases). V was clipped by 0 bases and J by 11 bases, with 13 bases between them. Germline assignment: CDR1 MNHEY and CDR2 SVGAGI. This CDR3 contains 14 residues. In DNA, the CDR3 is TGTGCCAGCAGTTACTCAAGGGTCGCAGGGAAACTGTTTTTT. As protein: CASSYSRVAGKLFF.

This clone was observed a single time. CDR3 bases: TGTGCCAGCAGCTTCCACCACCTTAAGGGGGGCTACACCTTC. It specifies CASSFHHLKGGYTF. The chain links TRBV7-9 to TRBJ1-2; D possibly corresponds to TRBD1 (5 bases). The germline V and J ends were trimmed by 3 bases and 8 bases, with 16 bases remaining between them. This CDR3 is 14 amino acids long. Germline V CDR1 and CDR2: SEHNR, FQNEAQ (reference sequence).

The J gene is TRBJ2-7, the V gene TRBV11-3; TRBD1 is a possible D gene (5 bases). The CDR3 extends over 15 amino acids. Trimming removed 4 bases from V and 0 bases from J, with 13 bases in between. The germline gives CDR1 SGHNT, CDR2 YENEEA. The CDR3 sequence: CASSSWTYNSYEQYF. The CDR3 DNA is TGTGCCAGCAGCTCCTGGACATACAACTCCTACGAGCAGTACTTC.

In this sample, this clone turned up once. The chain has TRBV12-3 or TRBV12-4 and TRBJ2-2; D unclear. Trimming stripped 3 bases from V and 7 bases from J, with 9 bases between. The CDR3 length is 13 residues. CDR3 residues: CASSFARVGELFF. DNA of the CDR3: TGTGCCAGCAGTTTTGCCCGTGTCGGGGAGCTGTTTTTT.

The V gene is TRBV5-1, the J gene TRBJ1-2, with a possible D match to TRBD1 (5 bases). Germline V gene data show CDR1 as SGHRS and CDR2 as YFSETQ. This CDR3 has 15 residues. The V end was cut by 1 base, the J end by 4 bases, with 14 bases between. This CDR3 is CASSLPSGGSYGYTF. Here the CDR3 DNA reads TGCGCCAGCAGCTTGCCGTCGGGGGGGTCCTATGGCTACACCTTC. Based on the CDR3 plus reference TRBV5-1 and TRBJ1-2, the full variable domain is KAGVTQTPRYLIKTRGQQVTLSCSPISGHRSVSWYQQTPGQGLQFLFEYFSETQRNKGNFPGRFSGRQFSNSRSEMNVSTLELGDSALYLCASSLPSGGSYGYTFGSGTRLTVV.

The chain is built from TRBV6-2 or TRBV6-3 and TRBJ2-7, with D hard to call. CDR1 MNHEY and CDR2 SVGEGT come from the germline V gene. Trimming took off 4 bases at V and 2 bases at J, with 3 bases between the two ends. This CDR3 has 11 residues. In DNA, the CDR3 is TGTGCCAGCAGTTCTGCCTACGAGCAGTACTTC. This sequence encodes CASSSAYEQYF.

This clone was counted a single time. CDR3 sequence: CSASLTGGTYEQYF. CDR3 sequence (DNA): TGCAGTGCTAGTTTAACAGGGGGTACCTACGAGCAGTACTTC. This sequence joins TRBV20-1 and TRBJ2-7, with TRBD1 identical over 8 bases. The germline gives CDR1 DFQATT, CDR2 SNEGSKA (reference sequence). V shed 3 bases, J shed 2 bases, and the junction held 6 bases outside the gene matches. There are 14 residues in the CDR3.

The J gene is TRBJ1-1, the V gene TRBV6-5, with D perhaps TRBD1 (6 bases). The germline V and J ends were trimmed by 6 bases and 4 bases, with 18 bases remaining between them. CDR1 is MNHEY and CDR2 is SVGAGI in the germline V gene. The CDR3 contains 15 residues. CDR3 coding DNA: TGTGCCAGCAGACCCCCCAGGGGTACGGCCACTGAAGCTTTCTTT. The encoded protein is CASRPPRGTATEAFF.

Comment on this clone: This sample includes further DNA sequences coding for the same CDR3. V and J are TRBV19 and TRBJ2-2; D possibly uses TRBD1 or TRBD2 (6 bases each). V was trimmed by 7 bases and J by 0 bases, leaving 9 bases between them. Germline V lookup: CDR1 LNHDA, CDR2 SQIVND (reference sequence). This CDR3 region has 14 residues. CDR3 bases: TGTGCCAGTAAAGGGGGGCCGAACACCGGGGAGCTGTTTTTT. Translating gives CASKGGPNTGELFF. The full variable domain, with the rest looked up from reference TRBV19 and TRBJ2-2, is DGGITQSPKYLFRKEGQNVTLSCEQNLNHDAMYWYRQDPGQGLRLIYYSQIVNDFQKGDIAEGYSVSREKKESFPLTVTSAQKNPTAFYLCASKGGPNTGELFFGEGSRLTVL.

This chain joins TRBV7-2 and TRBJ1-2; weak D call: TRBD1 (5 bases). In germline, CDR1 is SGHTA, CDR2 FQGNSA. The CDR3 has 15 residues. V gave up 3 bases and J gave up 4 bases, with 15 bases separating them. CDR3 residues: CASSLQTTGSYGYTF. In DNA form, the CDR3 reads TGTGCCAGCAGCTTGCAAACTACAGGCAGCTATGGCTACACCTTC.

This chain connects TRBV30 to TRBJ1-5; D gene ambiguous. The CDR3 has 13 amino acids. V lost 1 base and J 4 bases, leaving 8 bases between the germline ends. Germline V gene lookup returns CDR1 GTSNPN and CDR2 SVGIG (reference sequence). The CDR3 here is CAWSGGLNQPQHF. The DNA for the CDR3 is TGTGCCTGGAGTGGGGGTCTTAATCAGCCCCAGCATTTT.

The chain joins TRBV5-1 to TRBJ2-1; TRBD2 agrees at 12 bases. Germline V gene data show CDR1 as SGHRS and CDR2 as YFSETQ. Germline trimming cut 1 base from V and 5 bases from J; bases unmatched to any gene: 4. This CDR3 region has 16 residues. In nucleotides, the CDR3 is TGCGCCAGCAGCTTGACCTGGACTAGCGGGGACAATGAGCAGTTCTTC. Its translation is CASSLTWTSGDNEQFF.

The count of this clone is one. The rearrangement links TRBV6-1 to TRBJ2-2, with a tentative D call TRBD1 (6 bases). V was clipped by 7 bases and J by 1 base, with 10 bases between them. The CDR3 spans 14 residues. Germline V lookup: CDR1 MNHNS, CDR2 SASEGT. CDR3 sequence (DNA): TGTGCCAGCATCACAGGGCAGAACACCGGGGAGCTGTTTTTT. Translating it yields CASITGQNTGELFF.

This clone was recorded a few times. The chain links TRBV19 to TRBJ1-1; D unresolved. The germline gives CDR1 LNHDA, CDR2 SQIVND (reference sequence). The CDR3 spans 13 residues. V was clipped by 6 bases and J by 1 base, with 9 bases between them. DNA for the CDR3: TGTGCCAGTAGCCCCTTAGAGAACACTGAAGCTTTCTTT. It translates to CASSPLENTEAFF.

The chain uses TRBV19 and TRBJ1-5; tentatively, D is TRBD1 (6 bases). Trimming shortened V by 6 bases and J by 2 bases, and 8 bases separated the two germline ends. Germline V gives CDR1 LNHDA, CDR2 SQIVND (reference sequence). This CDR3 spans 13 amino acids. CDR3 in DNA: TGTGCCAGTAGAGGGGGAGGCAATCAGCCCCAGCATTTT. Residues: CASRGGGNQPQHF.

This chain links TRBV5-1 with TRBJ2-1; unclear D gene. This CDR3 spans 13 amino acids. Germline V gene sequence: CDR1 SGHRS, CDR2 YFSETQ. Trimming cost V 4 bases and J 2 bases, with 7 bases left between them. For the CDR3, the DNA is TGCGCCAGCAGCCCCGACACCTACAATGAGCAGTTCTTC. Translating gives CASSPDTYNEQFF.

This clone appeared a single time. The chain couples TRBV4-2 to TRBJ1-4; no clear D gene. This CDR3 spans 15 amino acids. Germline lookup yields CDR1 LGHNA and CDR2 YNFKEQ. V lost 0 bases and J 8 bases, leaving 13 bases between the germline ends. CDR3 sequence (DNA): TGTGCCAGCAGCCAAGATGACCTAGGCGGGGAAAAACTGTTTTTT. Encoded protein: CASSQDDLGGEKLFF.

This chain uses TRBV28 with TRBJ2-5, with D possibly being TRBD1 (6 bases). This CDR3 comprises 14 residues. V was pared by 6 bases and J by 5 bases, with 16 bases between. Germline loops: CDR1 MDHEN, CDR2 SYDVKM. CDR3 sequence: CASSLRGVAETQYF. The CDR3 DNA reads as TGTGCCAGCAGCCTCAGGGGCGTTGCGGAGACCCAGTACTTC.

For the CDR3, the DNA is TGCGCCAGCAGCTTGGGGGGGGCCCAGCCCCAGCATTTT. Encoded protein: CASSLGGAQPQHF. This chain joins TRBV5-1 and TRBJ1-5; D is perhaps TRBD1 (6 bases). V was pared by 0 bases and J by 7 bases, with 8 bases between. The CDR3 runs 13 residues. In germline, CDR1 is SGHRS, CDR2 YFSETQ. The variable domain in full, completed from reference TRBV5-1 and TRBJ1-5, reads KAGVTQTPRYLIKTRGQQVTLSCSPISGHRSVSWYQQTPGQGLQFLFEYFSETQRNKGNFPGRFSGRQFSNSRSEMNVSTLELGDSALYLCASSLGGAQPQHFGDGTRLSIL.

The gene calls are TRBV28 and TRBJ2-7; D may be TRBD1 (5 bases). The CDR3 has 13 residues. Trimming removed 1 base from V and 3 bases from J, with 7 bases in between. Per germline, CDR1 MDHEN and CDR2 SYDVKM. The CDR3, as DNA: TGTGCCAGCAGTTTATTAGGGGTCTACGAGCAGTACTTC. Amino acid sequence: CASSLLGVYEQYF.

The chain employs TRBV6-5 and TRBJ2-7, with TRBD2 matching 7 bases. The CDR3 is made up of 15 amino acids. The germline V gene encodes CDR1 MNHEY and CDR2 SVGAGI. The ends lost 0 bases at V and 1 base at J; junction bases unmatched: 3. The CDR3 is CASSYSRGGSYEQYF. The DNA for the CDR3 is TGTGCCAGCAGTTACTCAAGGGGAGGGTCCTACGAGCAGTACTTC.

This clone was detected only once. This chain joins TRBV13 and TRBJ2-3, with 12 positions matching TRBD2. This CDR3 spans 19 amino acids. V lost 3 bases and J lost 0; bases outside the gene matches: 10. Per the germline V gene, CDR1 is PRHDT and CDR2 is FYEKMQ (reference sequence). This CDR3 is CASSFLAGGPSPSTDTQYF. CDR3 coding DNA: TGTGCCAGCAGCTTTCTAGCGGGAGGGCCATCGCCCAGCACAGATACGCAGTATTTT.

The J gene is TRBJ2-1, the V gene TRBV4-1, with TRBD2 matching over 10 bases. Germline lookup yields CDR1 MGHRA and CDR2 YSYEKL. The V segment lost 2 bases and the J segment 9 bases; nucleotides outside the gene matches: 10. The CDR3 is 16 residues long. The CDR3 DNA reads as TGCGCCAGCAGCCAATCGGCTAGCGGGAGTTACGGTGAGCAGTTCTTC. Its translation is CASSQSASGSYGEQFF.

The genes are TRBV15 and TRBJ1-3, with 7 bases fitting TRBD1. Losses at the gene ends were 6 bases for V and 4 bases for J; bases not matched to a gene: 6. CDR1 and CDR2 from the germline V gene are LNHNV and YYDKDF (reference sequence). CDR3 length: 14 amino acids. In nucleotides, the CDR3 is TGTGCCACCAGTCCCCAGGGGGGCGGAAACACCATATATTTT. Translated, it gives CATSPQGGGNTIYF.

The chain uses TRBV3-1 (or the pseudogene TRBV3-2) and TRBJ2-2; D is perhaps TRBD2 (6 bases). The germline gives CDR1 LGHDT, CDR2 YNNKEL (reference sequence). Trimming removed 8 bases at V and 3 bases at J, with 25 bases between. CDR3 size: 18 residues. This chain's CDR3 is CASRRHRAGWGYTGELFF. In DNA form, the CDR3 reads TGTGCCAGCCGGCGACATAGGGCGGGGTGGGGCTACACCGGGGAGCTGTTTTTT.

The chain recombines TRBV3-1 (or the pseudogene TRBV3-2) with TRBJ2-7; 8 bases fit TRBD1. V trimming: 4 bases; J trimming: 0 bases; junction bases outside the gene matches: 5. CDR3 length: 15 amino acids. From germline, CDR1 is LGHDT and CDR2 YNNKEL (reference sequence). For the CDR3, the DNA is TGTGCCAGCAGCCGAGGGACAGGATCCTCCTACGAGCAGTACTTC. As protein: CASSRGTGSSYEQYF.

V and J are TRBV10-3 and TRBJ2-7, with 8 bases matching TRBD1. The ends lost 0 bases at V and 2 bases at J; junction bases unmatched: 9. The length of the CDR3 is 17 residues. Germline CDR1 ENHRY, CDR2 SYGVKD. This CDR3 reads CAISESRTGISTYEQYF. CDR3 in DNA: TGTGCCATCAGTGAGTCGAGGACAGGGATTTCCACCTACGAGCAGTACTTC.